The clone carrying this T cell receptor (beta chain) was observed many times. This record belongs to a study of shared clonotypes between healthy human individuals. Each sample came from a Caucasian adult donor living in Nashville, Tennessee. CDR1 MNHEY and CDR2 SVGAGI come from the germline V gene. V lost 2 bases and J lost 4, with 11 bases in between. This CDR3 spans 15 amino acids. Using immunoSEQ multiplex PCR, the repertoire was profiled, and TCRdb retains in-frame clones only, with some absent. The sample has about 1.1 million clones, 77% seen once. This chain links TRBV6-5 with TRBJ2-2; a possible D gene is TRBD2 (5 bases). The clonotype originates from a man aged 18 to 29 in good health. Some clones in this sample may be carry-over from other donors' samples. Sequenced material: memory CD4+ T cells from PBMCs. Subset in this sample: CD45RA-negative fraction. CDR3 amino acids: CASSYDLAGTGELFF. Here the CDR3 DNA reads TGTGCCAGCAGTTACGACCTAGCTGGCACCGGGGAGCTGTTTTTT.